This is a list of T cell receptor beta chains from one sample in a study of blood T cell repertoires in COVID-19. The method was immunoSEQ multiplex PCR; TCRdb's version includes in-frame clones alone and lacks a portion of them. The sample lists 65,000 or so clones, 78% seen once, with roughly 25% in the top ten. Sequencing used peripheral blood. Receptors originate from a human donor in a cohort sampled during active COVID-19. Both conserved end residues are part of each CDR3. The D gene is left open where the match is weak. Clone size is given for some rows only: seen once, a few or many times, or a class if the clone is expanded.

j_call v_call d_call clone_size cdr3_nt cdr3_aa
TRBJ2-1 TRBV7-2 TRBD1 - TGTGCCAGCAGCATGACAGGGGAGAATGAGCAGTTCTTC CASSMTGENEQFF
TRBJ1-6 TRBV30 - - TGTGCCTGGAGTACCGGGGAATCCTATAATTCACCCCTCCACTTT CAWSTGESYNSPLHF
TRBJ1-2 TRBV28 TRBD1 once TGTGCCAGCTTGTCAGGGGGTCGTAGGGGCTACACCTTC CASLSGGRRGYTF
TRBJ1-1 TRBV19 - once TGTGCCAGTAGTTACAGGCAGGACACTGAAGCTTTCTTT CASSYRQDTEAFF
TRBJ2-5 TRBV4-1 TRBD1 - TGCGCCAGCAGCCAAGGGGACAGGGGAGAGACCCAGTACTTC CASSQGDRGETQYF
TRBJ2-1 TRBV5-1 - - TGCGCCAGCAGCTTTTCGGGGTCCTACAATGAGCAGTTCTTC CASSFSGSYNEQFF
TRBJ2-4 TRBV30 - - TGTGCCTGGAACAGGGTGACCAAAAACATTCAGTACTTC CAWNRVTKNIQYF
TRBJ2-1 TRBV20-1 TRBD2 few TGCAGTGCTAGTGGGGGACTAGCGGGCTTCAATGAGCAGTTCTTC CSASGGLAGFNEQFF
TRBJ1-2 TRBV7-2 TRBD1 few TGTGCCAGCAGCTCACGGTACAGGGGACAAAACTATGGCTACACCTTC CASSSRYRGQNYGYTF
TRBJ2-5 TRBV28 TRBD1 - TGTGCCAGCAGGGACAGGGGTTTTCCCCAGTACTTC CASRDRGFPQYF
TRBJ2-1 TRBV18 TRBD2 - TGTGCCAGCTCACCAAGCGGGGGCCTTTGGAATGAGCAGTTCTTC CASSPSGGLWNEQFF